These T cell receptor beta chains were read from a single sample in a study of blood T cell repertoires in COVID-19. Profiling relied on immunoSEQ multiplex PCR, and the TCRdb table lists in-frame clones only, not all of them. Among 95,000 to 150,000 clones listed, about 88% were seen once. What was sequenced was peripheral blood. The receptors were sampled from a human donor in a cohort sampled during active COVID-19. Each CDR3 is given without its conserved first and last residue.

CDR3aa	v_gene	len	j_gene
ASSLHRRATGSGEQF	TRBV28	15	TRBJ2-1
ASSFPPLNNQPQH	TRBV27	13	TRBJ1-5
ASSSLEELGAF	TRBV13	11	TRBJ1-1
ASSLDRTGAGELF	TRBV5-1	13	TRBJ2-2
AISEPGNTDTQY	TRBV10-3	12	TRBJ2-3
ASKYRAHYEQY	TRBV10-2	11	TRBJ2-7
ASSIDGLEGDTQY	TRBV19	13	TRBJ2-3
SASDSSGRANNEQF	TRBV20-1	14	TRBJ2-1
ASSYSRDSSYEQY	TRBV6-2/TRBV6-3	13	TRBJ2-7
ASSVGPSEAF	TRBV11-1	10	TRBJ1-1
ASNYRLAGANEQF	TRBV19	13	TRBJ2-1
ASSASNTGELF	TRBV9	11	TRBJ2-2
ASSRRDRDNEQF	TRBV5-6	12	TRBJ2-1
ASSSGQGDYGYT	TRBV7-8	12	TRBJ1-2
ASNEREASGYT	TRBV6-5	11	TRBJ1-2
ASSPAAGGPNEQF	TRBV9	13	TRBJ2-1
AWSLQGNTEAF	TRBV30	11	TRBJ1-1
AISESTGYEQY	TRBV10-3	11	TRBJ2-7
ASSPGGVSSGGTKNIQY	TRBV5-4	17	TRBJ2-4
ASSERTGDNTEAF	TRBV25-1	13	TRBJ1-1
ASSQQGRDTEAF	TRBV6-5	12	TRBJ1-1
ASSYARVGEKLF	TRBV6-5	12	TRBJ1-4
AGQGLGQPQH	TRBV6-5	10	TRBJ1-5
ASSTGGVRYGETQY	TRBV5-1	14	TRBJ2-5
ASSEELGPDEQY	TRBV6-1	12	TRBJ2-7
ASLRAGGTEAF	TRBV6-5	11	TRBJ1-1
AWSVIGPPPTHYGYT	TRBV30	15	TRBJ1-2
ASSARGGARNEQF	TRBV2	13	TRBJ2-1
ASSDELSGGTYEQY	TRBV2	14	TRBJ2-7
ASSLAGEQF	TRBV19	9	TRBJ2-1
ASSLVGTYNEQF	TRBV13	12	TRBJ2-1
ASSLYGGSSYNEQF	TRBV5-1	14	TRBJ2-1
ASRIDSDQTSGEGNEQF	TRBV21-1	17	TRBJ2-1
ASSLSGGTYEQY	TRBV7-6	12	TRBJ2-7
ASLRGGYNEQF	TRBV12-3/TRBV12-4	11	TRBJ2-1
ASKDRHYEQY	TRBV6-5	10	TRBJ2-7
ASSLGTGEKLF	TRBV5-5	11	TRBJ1-4
ASSPTLGRQGRETQY	TRBV7-2	15	TRBJ2-5
AWSVTANYGYT	TRBV30	11	TRBJ1-2
ASSFGGRSSGANVLT	TRBV5-4	15	TRBJ2-6
ASSSGQGAYTEAF	TRBV5-1	13	TRBJ1-1
ATSTSSGRAVSTDTQY	TRBV24-1	16	TRBJ2-3
ASSRDRDFQETQY	TRBV5-1	13	TRBJ2-5
ATSGESYEQY	TRBV2	10	TRBJ2-7
ASSSGHPSTDTQY	TRBV6-5	13	TRBJ2-3
ASSISNGGQETQY	TRBV19	13	TRBJ2-5
AWGRRTGLPSYEQY	TRBV30	14	TRBJ2-7
ASSYGARQETQY	TRBV6-5	12	TRBJ2-5
ASSLARLAGALGEQF	TRBV11-1	15	TRBJ2-1
AWSVGARETQY	TRBV30	11	TRBJ2-5
ASSSPGGGYNEQF	TRBV19	13	TRBJ2-1
ASSLAGVDTGELF	TRBV4-1	13	TRBJ2-2
ASSDGGGARSEQF	TRBV10-2	13	TRBJ2-1
ASSLEGLGQGVSEAF	TRBV5-1	15	TRBJ1-1
ASSPLAGGLSRDTGELF	TRBV7-6	17	TRBJ2-2
ASVKGGIPYEQY	TRBV6-5	12	TRBJ2-7
ASGDNKIQETQY	TRBV7-9	12	TRBJ2-5
ASSRNRQGKGGTQY	TRBV28	14	TRBJ2-3
ASSTTSGVGEGNTIY	TRBV28	15	TRBJ1-3